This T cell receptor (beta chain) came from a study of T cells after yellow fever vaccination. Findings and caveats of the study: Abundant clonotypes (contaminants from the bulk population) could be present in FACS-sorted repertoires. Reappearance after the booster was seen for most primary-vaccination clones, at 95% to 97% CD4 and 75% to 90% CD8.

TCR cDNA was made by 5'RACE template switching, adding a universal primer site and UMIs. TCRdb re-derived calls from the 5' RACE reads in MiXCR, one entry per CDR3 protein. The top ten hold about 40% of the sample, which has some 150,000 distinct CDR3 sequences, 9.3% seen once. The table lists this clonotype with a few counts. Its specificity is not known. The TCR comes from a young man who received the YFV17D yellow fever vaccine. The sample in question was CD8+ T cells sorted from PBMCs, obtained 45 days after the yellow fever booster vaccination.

In DNA form, the CDR3 reads TGCGCCAGCAGCTCCCGCCCGGGGGTTTATCAGCCCCAGCATTTT. It yields the protein CASSSRPGVYQPQHF. The rearrangement uses TRBV4-1 and TRBJ1-5, with D perhaps TRBD1 (5 bases). Trimming took off 5 bases at V and 5 bases at J, with 16 bases between the two ends. Germline V gives CDR1 MGHRA, CDR2 YSYEKL. The CDR3 has 15 amino acids.